The T cell receptor beta chain described here comes from a study of CD8+ T cells in alopecia areata. Overall study: Skin from 6-12-month-old C3H/HeJ graft donors with spontaneous alopecia went to approximately 7-11-week-old female C3H/HeJ mice. Study outcomes and limitations: Alphabeta T cells residing in normal skin are also sequenced in scalp samples.

cDNA prepared by RNA extraction and subsequent reverse transcription served as the template for sequencing. Using immunoSEQ multiplex PCR, the repertoire was profiled, and TCRdb retains in-frame clones only, with some absent. The sample holds 90,000 to 130,000 clones, and no clone turns up only once. Per the germline V gene, CDR1 is NSQYPW and CDR2 is LRSPGD (reference sequence). The CDR3 consists of 13 residues. As concerns this clone: The antigen is undetermined. These gene names are mouse names. The CDR3 end falls 4 residues outside the read, so it is completed with the germline J gene.

Sequenced sample: lesional skin. This sequence originates from a C3H/HeJ mouse with alopecia areata. The strain's MHC haplotype is H2-k. This chain joins TRBV1 and TRBJ1-1; no clear D. The part of the CDR3 DNA that was read is TGCACCTGCAGTGCTAACAGAAGAGAA. Translation gives CTCSANRRE. The whole CDR3 sequence reads CTCSANRREEVFF. The full variable domain, rest sourced from reference TRBV1 and TRBJ1-1, is VTLLEQNPRWRLVPRGQAVNLRCILKNSQYPWMSWYQQDLQKQLQWLFTLRSPGDKEVKSLPGADYLATRVTDTELRLQVANMSQGRTLYCTCSANRREEVFFGKGTRLTVV.